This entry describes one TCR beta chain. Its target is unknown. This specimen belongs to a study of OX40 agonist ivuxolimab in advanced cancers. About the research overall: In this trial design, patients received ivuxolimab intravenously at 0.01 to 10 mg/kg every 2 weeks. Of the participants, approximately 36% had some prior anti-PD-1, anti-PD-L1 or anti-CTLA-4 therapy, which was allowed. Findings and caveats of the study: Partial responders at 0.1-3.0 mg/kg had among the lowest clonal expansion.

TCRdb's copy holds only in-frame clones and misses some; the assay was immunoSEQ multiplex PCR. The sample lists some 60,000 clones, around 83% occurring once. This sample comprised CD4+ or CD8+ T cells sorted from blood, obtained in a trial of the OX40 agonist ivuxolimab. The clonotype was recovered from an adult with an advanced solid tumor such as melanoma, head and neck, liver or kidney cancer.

CDR3 protein: CASRVTGPRGELFF. The CDR3 DNA reads as TGTGCCAGCAGGGTAACGGGACCGCGCGGGGAGCTGTTTTTT. J is TRBJ2-2 and V is TRBV27; D might be TRBD1 or TRBD2, each matching 5 bases. Germline V gene lookup returns CDR1 MNHEY and CDR2 SMNVEV (reference sequence). The CDR3 is 14 residues long. V lost 6 bases and J 7 bases, leaving 15 bases between the germline ends.